This entry is about one TCR beta chain. The antigen is not known. Amplification of TCR alpha and beta CDR3 regions from RNA used iRepertoire nested multiplex PCR. Input was about 95-400 ng of tissue mRNA or PBMC total RNA. TCRdb called the multiplex PCR reads again in MiXCR, with one record for every CDR3 protein. This table holds over 140,000 distinct CDR3 sequences, roughly 43% found once. The sample originates from a study of glioma-infiltrating T cells. Germline CDR1 LNHDA, CDR2 SQIVND (reference sequence). Unmatched junction bases numbered 7, after V lost 7 bases and J lost 5 bases. The CDR3 has 13 amino acids. Findings and limits, study-wide: Very few CDR3 sequences were shared between tissue and blood.

V gene TRBV19 combines with J gene TRBJ1-1; 7 nucleotides line up with TRBD1. The TCR was taken from a human donor with low-grade glioma or glioblastoma, undergoing nonglioma brain surgery, or in good health (not recorded which). The sequenced sample consisted of glioma tissue, nonneoplastic brain tissue, or PBMCs (not recorded which). The CDR3 spells CASNSRGYTEAFF. The CDR3 DNA follows: TGTGCCAGTAATTCCAGGGGGTATACTGAAGCTTTCTTT.